This T cell receptor beta chain comes out of a study of regulatory T cells in long-lasting Graves disease. There are 14 residues in the CDR3. V trimming: 0 bases; J trimming: 8 bases; junction bases outside the gene matches: 9. CDR1 GTSNPN and CDR2 SVGIG come from the germline V gene (reference sequence). iRepertoire HTBI primers and Arm-PCR of CDR3 regions built TCR beta libraries. Each CDR3 protein is one row after TCRdb ran MiXCR on the multiplex PCR reads. The sample lists fewer than 550,000 distinct CDR3 sequences, about 15% seen once, with 20% to 25% in the top ten. General study points: Those with persistent Graves' had less TCR diversity than newly diagnosed patients. Persistent patients had a count of shared public clonotypes (2,741) that exceeded that of new patients (almost 1,000).

This clonotype was picked up a small number of times. Its antigen is undetermined. The time point here: newly diagnosed GD, antithyroid drugs for less than 3 months. RNA isolated from PBMCs was used to make the TCR library. These same data were also listed under a study on T cells in Graves' hyperthyroidism and ophthalmopathy. That publication notes: Exclusion followed for patients with uncontrolled infection, other autoimmune disease, pregnancy or lactation. For the diagnoses, clinical symptoms, serum thyroxine and TRAb, thyroid ultrasound and orbital computed tomography were used.

Sequenced here: peripheral blood mononuclear cells (PBMCs), sampled at new diagnosis, from a patient treated with antithyroid drugs. The clonotype originates from a middle-aged woman with Graves disease. The chain links TRBV30 to TRBJ1-2; 7 nucleotides align to TRBD1. The DNA for the CDR3 is TGTGCCTGGAGTGTACACCGGGACAGCGGCGGCTACACCTTC. Protein product: CAWSVHRDSGGYTF.